This TCR beta chain was sequenced in a study of early T cells in non-severe SARS-CoV-2 infection. As for the study in general: The chains were unpaired, and the sequenced material was bulk RNA from unsorted whole blood.

Unique molecular identifiers tagged individual cDNA molecules. One entry per CDR3 protein, called by TCRdb with MiXCR from the 5' RACE reads. The table includes tens of thousands of distinct CDR3 sequences, about 7.6% detected once. There are 16 residues in the CDR3. V shed 4 bases and J 2 bases; nucleotides not matched to a gene: 6. Germline V gives CDR1 SGHNT, CDR2 YYREEE (reference sequence). This clonotype was detected only a few times. V and J are TRBV5-4 and TRBJ2-7; TRBD2 aligns across 13 bases. The TCR originated in an adult who was a healthcare worker with PCR-confirmed SARS-CoV-2 infection or an uninfected control (not recorded which). The sample in question was whole blood, obtained at baseline. CDR3 DNA sequence: TGTGCCAGCAGCCCGGGACTAGCGGGATTTCCCTACGAGCAGTACTTC. Its protein is CASSPGLAGFPYEQYF.